A selection of T cell receptor beta chains follows, all from one sample in a study of blood T cells in healthy people across ages. A single record per CDR3 protein comes from TCRdb applying MiXCR to the 5' RACE reads. The sample lists roughly 1.5 million distinct CDR3 sequences; around 40% were seen once. The specimen sequenced was blood. These receptors were collected from a woman under 30 in good health. Each CDR3 is given with its conserved first and last residue. The D gene is left open where the match is weak. Rows give clone size only sometimes, using once, few, many, or a class for an expanded clone.

d_gene,abundance,v_gene,len,j_gene,CDR3aa,CDR3nt
TRBD1,few,TRBV4-3,19,TRBJ2-1,CASSQDPPRGQGEHNEQFF,TGCGCCAGCAGCCAAGATCCTCCTCGCGGGCAGGGGGAGCACAATGAGCAGTTCTTC
TRBD2,-,TRBV7-9,16,TRBJ2-5,CASSPRLAGTANEQYF,TGTGCCAGCAGCCCGCGACTAGCGGGGACCGCAAATGAGCAGTACTTC
TRBD2,-,TRBV12-3/TRBV12-4,17,TRBJ2-4,CASSSGLAGGPGETRYF,TGTGCCAGCAGCTCCGGACTAGCGGGAGGGCCGGGGGAGACCCGGTACTTC
TRBD2,-,TRBV3-1,17,TRBJ2-7,CASSRRSGGPIIDEQYF,TGTGCCAGCAGCCGTCGTAGCGGGGGGCCTATCATCGACGAGCAGTACTTC
-,-,TRBV9,15,TRBJ1-1,CASSVRETGEASAFF,TGTGCCAGCAGCGTAAGAGAGACGGGGGAGGCGTCGGCTTTCTTT
-,-,TRBV7-2,16,TRBJ1-5,CASSLEGVSGNQPQHF,TGTGCCAGCAGCTTAGAGGGGGTATCGGGCAATCAGCCCCAGCATTTT
-,-,TRBV9,14,TRBJ2-5,CASSVESDIQTQYF,TGTGCCAGCAGCGTAGAGTCCGATATCCAGACCCAGTACTTC
TRBD2,-,TRBV30,15,TRBJ2-1,CAWSVRRGGSSEQFF,TGTGCCTGGAGTGTACGACGCGGCGGGAGTAGTGAGCAGTTCTTC
-,many,TRBV20-1,14,TRBJ2-3,CSVVAFRNTDTQYF,TGCAGTGTTGTAGCTTTTAGGAATACAGATACGCAGTATTTT
-,few,TRBV10-3,15,TRBJ2-1,CAISESSGDSSEQFF,TGTGCCATCAGTGAGTCTTCGGGCGACTCGTCCGAGCAGTTCTTC
TRBD1,once,TRBV20-1,17,TRBJ2-1,CSAPSMRWDRGNNEQFF,TGCAGTGCCCCGTCAATGCGTTGGGACAGGGGCAACAATGAGCAGTTCTTC
TRBD1,few,TRBV9,15,TRBJ2-7,CASSEGQGLSYEQYF,TGTGCCAGCAGCGAGGGACAGGGTCTTTCCTACGAGCAGTACTTC
TRBD1,few,TRBV20-1,14,TRBJ2-3,CSASRDRATDTQYF,TGCAGTGCTAGTCGGGACAGGGCGACAGATACGCAGTATTTT
TRBD2,many,TRBV7-3,14,TRBJ2-3,CASGTSGGTDTQYF,TGTGCCAGTGGGACTAGCGGGGGCACAGATACGCAGTATTTT
-,-,TRBV5-1,13,TRBJ1-1,CASYYSVDTEAFF,TGCGCCAGCTATTATAGCGTGGACACTGAAGCTTTCTTT
TRBD1,many,TRBV27,14,TRBJ2-7,CASSFEGASYEQYF,TGTGCCAGCAGTTTTGAGGGGGCTTCCTACGAGCAGTACTTC
-,-,TRBV2,10,TRBJ1-4,CASSVEKLFF,TGTGCCAGCAGTGTTGAAAAACTGTTTTTT
TRBD1,-,TRBV19,15,TRBJ1-2,CASSPGDRLNYGYTF,TGTGCCAGTAGCCCCGGGGACAGGCTAAACTATGGCTACACCTTC
TRBD1,few,TRBV6-5,15,TRBJ2-4,CASSSPRTGKNIQYF,TGTGCCAGCAGTTCCCCGAGGACAGGCAAAAACATTCAGTACTTC
-,-,TRBV27,16,TRBJ2-3,CANDPGQCLSTDTQYF,TGTGCCAACGACCCCGGACAGTGCCTTAGCACAGATACGCAGTATTTT
-,-,TRBV5-1,13,TRBJ1-1,CASSLGQGFEAFF,TGCGCCAGCAGCTTGGGCCAGGGCTTTGAAGCTTTCTTT
-,few,TRBV7-9,14,TRBJ2-1,CASSQPGWYNEQFF,TGTGCCAGCAGCCAACCGGGGTGGTACAATGAGCAGTTCTTC
TRBD2,-,TRBV6-5,15,TRBJ2-3,CASSRSGGASDTQYF,TGTGCCAGCAGCCGAAGCGGGGGGGCCTCAGATACGCAGTATTTT
TRBD2,-,TRBV20-1,16,TRBJ2-2,CSAREAGGADAGELFF,TGCAGTGCTAGAGAGGCGGGAGGGGCAGATGCCGGGGAGCTGTTTTTT
-,few,TRBV28,17,TRBJ2-1,CASSLLEADVRYNEQFF,TGTGCCAGCAGTTTATTGGAGGCCGACGTGAGATACAATGAGCAGTTCTTC
-,-,TRBV28,14,TRBJ2-7,CASSFGQVVYEQYF,TGTGCCAGCAGTTTCGGGCAGGTAGTCTACGAGCAGTACTTC
-,-,TRBV5-1,14,TRBJ1-1,CASRLQGDATEAFF,TGCGCCAGCAGGTTACAGGGTGACGCTACTGAAGCTTTCTTT
-,-,TRBV28,16,TRBJ2-6,CASSERANSGANALTF,TGTGCCAGCAGTGAACGGGCGAACTCTGGGGCCAACGCCCTGACTTTC
-,-,TRBV7-9,16,TRBJ1-2,CASSLAIGARVLGYTF,TGTGCCAGCAGCTTAGCCATCGGAGCCAGGGTTTTAGGCTACACCTTC
TRBD2,-,TRBV20-1,15,TRBJ2-7,CSAPQFSGIRYEQYF,TGCAGTGCTCCACAATTTAGCGGGATTCGCTACGAGCAGTACTTC
TRBD1,-,TRBV5-6,14,TRBJ1-2,CASSYGQGSLGYTF,TGTGCCAGCAGCTACGGACAGGGGAGTTTGGGCTACACCTTC
TRBD2,-,TRBV6-4,17,TRBJ2-1,CASSEYGTSGNRNEQFF,TGTGCCAGCAGTGAATACGGGACTAGCGGAAACCGCAATGAGCAGTTCTTC
-,many,TRBV4-3,16,TRBJ2-1,CASSQDISGGYSEQFF,TGCGCCAGCAGCCAAGATATATCAGGAGGGTATAGTGAGCAGTTCTTC
TRBD1,-,TRBV25-1,18,TRBJ2-7,CASSRFSMGTGALYEQYF,TGTGCCAGCAGCCGCTTTTCAATGGGGACAGGAGCTTTATACGAGCAGTACTTC
-,-,TRBV4-1,14,TRBJ1-4,CASSQERLGEKLFF,TGCGCCAGCAGCCAAGAACGCCTTGGGGAAAAACTGTTTTTT
TRBD1,-,TRBV12-3/TRBV12-4,16,TRBJ1-2,CASSTRTGETNYGYTF,TGTGCCAGCAGTACCCGGACAGGAGAAACTAACTATGGCTACACCTTC
TRBD1,few,TRBV6-1,16,TRBJ1-5,CASSDLTGGNNQPQHF,TGTGCCAGCAGTGACCTGACAGGGGGCAACAATCAGCCCCAGCATTTT
-,-,TRBV25-1,12,TRBJ1-2,CASSEYVHGYTF,TGTGCCAGCAGTGAATACGTACATGGCTACACCTTC
TRBD2,-,TRBV27,18,TRBJ2-3,CASSLYNLAGGSTDTQYF,TGTGCCAGCAGTCTCTACAATCTAGCGGGAGGGAGCACAGATACGCAGTATTTT
-,-,TRBV20-1,12,TRBJ1-1,CSAPPPNTEAFF,TGCAGTGCTCCCCCACCAAACACTGAAGCTTTCTTT
TRBD2,few,TRBV4-2,16,TRBJ2-1,CASSQEGSGRGFEQFF,TGTGCCAGCAGCCAAGAAGGTAGCGGGAGAGGGTTTGAGCAGTTCTTC
-,-,TRBV2,15,TRBJ1-1,CASSSRGGVGTEAFF,TGTGCCAGCAGTAGCCGTGGGGGGGTAGGCACTGAAGCTTTCTTT
-,-,TRBV4-2,15,TRBJ2-4,CASSQHVTGINIQYF,TGTGCCAGCAGCCAACACGTCACAGGGATAAACATTCAGTACTTC
TRBD1,few,TRBV30,15,TRBJ1-5,CAWSTGEVSNQPQHF,TGTGCCTGGAGTACAGGGGAGGTTAGCAATCAGCCCCAGCATTTT
-,-,TRBV7-9,13,TRBJ1-1,CASSLALGSEAFF,TGTGCCAGCAGCTTAGCGCTAGGGTCTGAAGCTTTCTTT
-,-,TRBV28,15,TRBJ1-5,CASSTLTSPAKPQHF,TGTGCCAGCAGTACCCTGACATCTCCGGCAAAGCCCCAGCATTTT
-,few,TRBV20-1,16,TRBJ1-1,CSAKGPVTEFFVEAFF,TGCAGTGCTAAAGGGCCGGTCACGGAGTTTTTCGTTGAAGCTTTCTTT
-,-,TRBV12-3/TRBV12-4,13,TRBJ2-5,CASSVGLTGARYF,TGTGCCAGCAGTGTCGGATTGACCGGAGCGAGGTACTTC